This T cell receptor (beta chain) was retrieved from a study of T-cell memory formation after mild COVID-19. Overall study findings and caveats: Clones that contracted from day 15 to 85 had balanced CD4/CD8; later expanders were CD4+ biased.

TCR alpha and TCR beta cDNA libraries carrying sample barcodes and UMIs came from 5'RACE with constant-segment primers. TCRdb independently ran MiXCR on the 5' RACE reads; one entry per CDR3 protein. This table has 65,000 to 95,000 distinct CDR3 sequences, over 10% appearing once. Remarks on this clonotype: Its antigen remains unknown.

Germline CDR1 MNHEY, CDR2 SVGEGT. V lost 6 bases and J lost 9; bases outside the gene matches: 11. The CDR3 spans 15 residues. Material for sequencing was PBMCs or a T cell subset sorted from them (not recorded which). This clonotype was obtained from a young man who had mild COVID-19 (a few samples of this study predate the infection). Cell type and time point are not known. The chain joins TRBV6-2 or TRBV6-3 to TRBJ2-2; 9 bases fit TRBD2. CDR3 coding DNA: TGTGCCAGCAGGCCTGGGACTAGCTCGGCGTGGGAGCTGTTTTTT. The encoded protein is CASRPGTSSAWELFF.